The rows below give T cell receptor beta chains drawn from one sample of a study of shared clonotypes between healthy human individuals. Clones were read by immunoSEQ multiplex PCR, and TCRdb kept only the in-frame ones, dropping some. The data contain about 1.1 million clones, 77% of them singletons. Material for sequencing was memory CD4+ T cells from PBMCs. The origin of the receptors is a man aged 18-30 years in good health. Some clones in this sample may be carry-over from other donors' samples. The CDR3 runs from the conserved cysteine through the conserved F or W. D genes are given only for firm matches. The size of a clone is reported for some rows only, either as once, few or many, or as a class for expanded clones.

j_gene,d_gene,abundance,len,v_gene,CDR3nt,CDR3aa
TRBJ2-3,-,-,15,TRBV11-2,TGTGCCAGCAGCTTAGAATGGCCTTACACAGATACGCAGTATTTT,CASSLEWPYTDTQYF
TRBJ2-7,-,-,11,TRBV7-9,TGTGCCAGCGGGAGGTGGTACGAGCAGTACTTC,CASGRWYEQYF
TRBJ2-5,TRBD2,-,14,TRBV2,TGTGCCAGTGTTAGCGGGGGGTACCAAGAGACCCAGTACTTC,CASVSGGYQETQYF
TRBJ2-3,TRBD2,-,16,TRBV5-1,TGCGCCAGCAGCACCGGACTAGCGGGACAAGCAGATACGCAGTATTTT,CASSTGLAGQADTQYF
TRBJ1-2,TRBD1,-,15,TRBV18,TGTGCCAGCTCACGCCAGGGGGAGAAGAACTATGGCTACACCTTC,CASSRQGEKNYGYTF
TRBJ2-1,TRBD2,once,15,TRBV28,TGTGCCAGCAGTTCCCTAGCGGGTTCATACCCCGGGGAGTTCTTC,CASSSLAGSYPGEFF
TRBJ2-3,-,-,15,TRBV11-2,TGTGCCAGCAGCTTAGACGCGCTAGTTGTAGATACGCAGTATTTT,CASSLDALVVDTQYF
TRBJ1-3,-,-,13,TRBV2,TGTGCCAGTGGAACAAACTCTGGAAACACCATATATTTT,CASGTNSGNTIYF
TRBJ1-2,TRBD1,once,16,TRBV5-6,TGTGCCAGCAGTTTGGGGGCCCACAGGGGTGTCGATGGCTACACCTTC,CASSLGAHRGVDGYTF
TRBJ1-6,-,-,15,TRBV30,TGTGCCTGGTCGGGCAGATATTCGTATAATTCACCCCTCCACTTT,CAWSGRYSYNSPLHF
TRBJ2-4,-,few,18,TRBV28,TGTGCCAGCAGTTTAAGCGGCCTACAGGGTCTGGCCAAAAACATTCAGTACTTC,CASSLSGLQGLAKNIQYF
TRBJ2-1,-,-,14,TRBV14,TGTGCCAGCAGCCAAGTCTTCGGAGTGCATGAGCAGTTCTTC,CASSQVFGVHEQFF
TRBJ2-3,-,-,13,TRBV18,TGTGCCAGCTCAACCCCTAGCACAGATACGCAGTATTTT,CASSTPSTDTQYF
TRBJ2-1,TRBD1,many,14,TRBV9,TGTGCCAGCAGCGGGACTACAGGGGGCTACCAGCAGTTCTTC,CASSGTTGGYQQFF
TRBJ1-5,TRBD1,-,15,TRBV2,TGTGCCAGCAGTTCCCACAGGGGTAACGATCAGCCCCAGCATTTT,CASSSHRGNDQPQHF
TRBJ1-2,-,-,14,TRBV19,TGTGCCAGTAGTATAGGAGCGGGAGTGGGCGGCTACACCTTC,CASSIGAGVGGYTF
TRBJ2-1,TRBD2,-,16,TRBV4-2,TGTGCCAGCAGCCAGTCAGCGGGAGATAACTACAATGAGCAGTTCTTC,CASSQSAGDNYNEQFF